Below, 22 T cell receptor beta chains from the same sample are listed, as sequenced in a study of response to subunit inactivated influenza vaccine. MiXCR, applied by TCRdb to the RT-PCR reads, yields one record per CDR3 protein. The sample records about 540,000 distinct CDR3 sequences, less than 25% being singletons. These same records also appear under a second study, on T cells expressing NK-cell markers. That study adds: TCR beta cDNA was made by 5'RACE template switching with UMIs.

The starting material was CD4+ T cells sorted from PBMCs, obtained 11 to 12 days after vaccination. The receptors shown here come from a man aged 45 to 65 who received an inactivated influenza vaccine.

The gene calls are TRBV6-1 and TRBJ2-3, with 8 bases fitting TRBD1. The germline CDR1 and CDR2 sequences are MNHNS and SASEGT. The CDR3 has 15 residues. V was clipped by 11 bases and J by 5 bases; unmatched bases: 15. The CDR3 sequence: CASQRRTGFLDTQYF. The CDR3 coding sequence is TGTGCCTCCCAGCGTCGGACAGGGTTTTTAGATACGCAGTATTTT.

This clonotype has only a few counts. The chain employs TRBV5-5 and TRBJ2-7; 8 bases are a match to TRBD1. CDR1 SGHKS and CDR2 YYEKEE come from the germline V gene (reference sequence). The CDR3 length is 15 residues. The V segment lost 4 bases and the J segment 6 bases; nucleotides outside the gene matches: 12. CDR3 nucleotides: TGTGCCAGCAGCACCGGACAGGGAAGGGGGAGCGAGCAGTACTTC. Amino acid sequence: CASSTGQGRGSEQYF.

A few counts support this clonotype. This sequence joins TRBV6-1 and TRBJ1-6; 9 nucleotides agree with TRBD1. Germline trimming cut 6 bases from V and 7 bases from J; bases unmatched to any gene: 4. The CDR3 length is 14 residues. The V gene's germline CDR1 is MNHNS and CDR2 SASEGT. DNA of the CDR3: TGTGCCAGCAGAAAGGACAGGGGCAATTCACCCCTCCACTTT. Its translation: CASRKDRGNSPLHF.

This chain joins TRBV6-6 and TRBJ2-7, with 7 nucleotides matching TRBD1. Germline V gene sequence: CDR1 MNHNY, CDR2 SVGAGI (reference sequence). This CDR3 comprises 13 residues. The V and J ends lost 6 bases and 3 bases, in that order; junction bases with no gene match: 5. Written as DNA, the CDR3 is TGTGCCAGCAGGGAGGACAGGCTCTACGAGCAGTACTTC. Protein sequence: CASREDRLYEQYF.

The chain is built from TRBV9 and TRBJ2-1; possibly TRBD1 or TRBD2 for D (6 bases each). The CDR3 loop spans 14 amino acids. In germline, CDR1 is SGDLS, CDR2 YYNGEE. V lost 0 bases, J lost 11 bases, and 15 bases lay in between. The CDR3 nucleotides read TGTGCCAGCAGCGTAGATCCCGTAGGGGGGCAGCAGTTCTTC. Protein sequence: CASSVDPVGGQQFF.

This sequence joins TRBV9 and TRBJ1-5; possibly TRBD1 for D (5 bases). This CDR3 is 14 amino acids long. CDR1 is SGDLS and CDR2 is YYNGEE in the germline V gene. The V end was cut by 1 base, the J end by 3 bases, with 8 bases between. The CDR3 DNA follows: TGTGCCAGCAGCGTATCAGGGAACAATCAGCCCCAGCATTTT. This encodes CASSVSGNNQPQHF. Full variable domain (rest looked up from reference TRBV9 and TRBJ1-5): DSGVTQTPKHLITATGQRVTLRCSPRSGDLSVYWYQQSLDQGLQFLIQYYNGEERAKGNILERFSAQQFPDLHSELNLSSLELGDSALYFCASSVSGNNQPQHFGDGTRLSIL.

The gene calls are TRBV12-3 or TRBV12-4 and TRBJ1-6; 7 bases are a match to TRBD1. V lost 8 bases to trimming and J lost 9 bases; unmatched junction nucleotides: 10. The CDR3 contains 14 residues. The CDR3 loop reads CASGRDRTTSPLHF. The CDR3 coding sequence is TGTGCCAGCGGAAGGGACAGAACAACTTCACCCCTCCACTTT.

V usage is TRBV18 and J usage is TRBJ2-1, with a weak D call TRBD2 (6 bases). V lost 0 bases, J lost 0 bases, and 9 bases lay in between. The CDR3 has 16 residues. Germline CDR1 KGHSH, CDR2 LQKENI. The CDR3 loop reads CASSPPSSGSYNEQFF. The DNA for the CDR3 is TGTGCCAGCTCACCACCGAGTAGCGGCTCCTACAATGAGCAGTTCTTC.

The gene calls are TRBV9 and TRBJ2-7, with 15 nucleotides matching TRBD2. J gave up 7 bases and V 4 bases, and 6 bases lay outside the gene matches. Looked up from germline, CDR1 is SGDLS and CDR2 is YYNGEE. The CDR3 extends over 15 amino acids. The CDR3 protein is CASSLGLAGGVEQYF. CDR3 bases: TGTGCCAGCAGCCTCGGACTAGCGGGAGGGGTAGAGCAGTACTTC.

This clonotype has more than one count but fewer than ten. This chain joins TRBV29-1 and TRBJ2-7; 8 bases line up with TRBD1. Germline V gene lookup returns CDR1 SQVTM and CDR2 ANQGSEA. The CDR3 extends over 14 amino acids. Trimming removed 4 bases from V and 3 bases from J; junction bases left unmatched: 8. The CDR3 DNA sequence: TGCAGCGTTGCCGGCGGGACAGGCAGCTACGAGCAGTACTTC. Encoded protein: CSVAGGTGSYEQYF.

The sample holds many counts of this clonotype. The chain carries TRBV28 and TRBJ2-5; weak D call: TRBD1 (5 bases). V dropped 2 bases and J dropped 5 bases, with 18 bases sitting between them. This CDR3 is 16 amino acids long. Germline V gene data show CDR1 as MDHEN and CDR2 as SYDVKM. The CDR3 loop is CASSLRMTALWETQYF. The CDR3 bases are TGTGCCAGCAGTTTAAGGATGACAGCCCTCTGGGAGACCCAGTACTTC.

The chain is built from TRBV5-1 and TRBJ1-1; 10 positions agree with TRBD1. CDR1 and CDR2 from the germline V gene are SGHRS and YFSETQ. V lost 0 bases and J lost 7; bases outside the gene matches: 6. The CDR3 covers 15 residues. CDR3 coding DNA: TGCGCCAGCAGCTTGGTGGGACAGGGGTCGGGTGAAGCTTTCTTT. Translation: CASSLVGQGSGEAFF.

This sequence joins TRBV4-1 and TRBJ2-7; D gene ambiguous. Germline CDR1 reads MGHRA; CDR2 reads YSYEKL. V gave up 2 bases and J gave up 3 bases, with 11 bases separating them. The CDR3 totals 14 residues. The CDR3 nucleotides read TGCGCCAGCAGCCAACCGGTAAAAAACTACGAGCAGTACTTC. Its protein is CASSQPVKNYEQYF.

This clonotype was detected a few times. The V call is TRBV16, the J call TRBJ2-2; TRBD1 matches 8 bases. This CDR3 has 14 residues. Germline V gene data show CDR1 as KGHSY and CDR2 as FQNENV. Germline trimming cut 3 bases from V and 6 bases from J; bases unmatched to any gene: 3. CDR3 coding DNA: TGTGCCAGCAGCCAGGGACAGGCGGCCGGGGAGCTGTTTTTT. Protein product: CASSQGQAAGELFF.

The V gene is TRBV2, the J gene TRBJ2-1; a weak D match, TRBD1 (5 bases). The CDR3 length is 17 residues. Trimming left V 7 bases short and J 0 bases short, with 19 bases between. Germline loops: CDR1 SNHLY, CDR2 FYNNEI. The CDR3 DNA reads as TGTGCCAGCATGAGGCTAGTTGGGGCCAGCTCCTACAATGAGCAGTTCTTC. It translates to CASMRLVGASSYNEQFF.

This clonotype was counted many times. V and J are TRBV12-3 or TRBV12-4 and TRBJ1-3; D ambiguous. The CDR3 is 14 residues long. Trimming cost V 3 bases and J 0 bases, with 6 bases left between them. CDR3 region: CASSLFHSGNTIYF. The CDR3 bases are TGTGCCAGCAGTTTGTTTCACTCTGGAAACACCATATATTTT.

The chain is built from TRBV10-3 and TRBJ1-1, with 7 bases fitting TRBD1. The germline gives CDR1 ENHRY, CDR2 SYGVKD. The CDR3 sequence is 13 residues long. J lost 3 bases, V lost 5 bases, and 3 bases had no gene match. DNA for the CDR3: TGTGCCATCAGTTGGGACAGAGACACTGAAGCTTTCTTT. Its protein product is CAISWDRDTEAFF.

The rearrangement joins TRBV5-5 to TRBJ1-2; possible D gene TRBD1, 5 bases. Trimming pared 0 bases from V and 5 bases from J, leaving 14 bases between. The CDR3 totals 15 residues. Per germline, CDR1 SGHKS and CDR2 YYEKEE (reference sequence). CDR3 protein: CASSLAAGTEYGYTF. The CDR3 nucleotides read TGTGCCAGCAGCTTGGCCGCCGGGACGGAATATGGCTACACCTTC.

CDR3 loop: CATSRSGGAHQETQYF. The CDR3 coding sequence is TGTGCCACCAGCAGGTCGGGCGGGGCCCACCAAGAGACCCAGTACTTC. The V gene is TRBV15, the J gene TRBJ2-5; maybe TRBD2 (6 bases). This CDR3 is built from 16 residues. Germline CDR1 and CDR2: LNHNV and YYDKDF (reference sequence). Trimming left V 3 bases short and J 0 bases short, with 14 bases between.

This sequence joins TRBV7-9 and TRBJ2-7, with D possibly TRBD1 on 5 matching bases. Looked up from germline, CDR1 is SEHNR and CDR2 is FQNEAQ (reference sequence). Trimming stripped 1 base from V and 6 bases from J, with 10 bases between. The CDR3 spans 13 residues. The CDR3 sequence is CASSLVMDTEQYF. Written as DNA, the CDR3 is TGTGCCAGCAGCTTAGTTATGGACACCGAGCAGTACTTC.

The gene calls are TRBV7-9 and TRBJ2-2; 9 bases line up with TRBD1. CDR3 size: 16 residues. The junction had 8 bases not matched to a gene; V was cut back by 5 bases and J by 4 bases. Germline V gives CDR1 SEHNR, CDR2 FQNEAQ (reference sequence). The CDR3: CASSPWDRAGTGELFF. The CDR3 region has the DNA TGTGCCAGCAGCCCCTGGGACAGGGCCGGCACCGGGGAGCTGTTTTTT.

This clonotype has more than one count but fewer than ten. The chain joins TRBV20-1 to TRBJ2-5; the D gene is possibly TRBD2 (6 bases). In germline, CDR1 is DFQATT, CDR2 SNEGSKA (reference sequence). The CDR3 spans 14 residues. V dropped 0 bases and J dropped 5 bases, with 13 bases sitting between them. This CDR3 reads CSARDSQAGETQYF. The CDR3 DNA is TGCAGTGCTAGAGATAGTCAGGCGGGGGAGACCCAGTACTTC.